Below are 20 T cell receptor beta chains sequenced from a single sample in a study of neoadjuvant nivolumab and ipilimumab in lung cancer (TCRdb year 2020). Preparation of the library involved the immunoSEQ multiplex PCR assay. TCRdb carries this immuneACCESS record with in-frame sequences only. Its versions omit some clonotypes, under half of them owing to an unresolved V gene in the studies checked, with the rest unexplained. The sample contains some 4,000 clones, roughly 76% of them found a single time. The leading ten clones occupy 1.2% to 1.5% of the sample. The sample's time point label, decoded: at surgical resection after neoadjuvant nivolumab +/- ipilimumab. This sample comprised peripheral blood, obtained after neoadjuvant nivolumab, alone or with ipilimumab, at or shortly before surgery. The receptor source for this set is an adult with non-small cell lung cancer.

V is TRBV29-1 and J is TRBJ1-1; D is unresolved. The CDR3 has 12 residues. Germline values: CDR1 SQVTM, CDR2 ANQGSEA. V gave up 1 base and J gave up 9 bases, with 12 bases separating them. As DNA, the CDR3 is TGCAGCGTTGAAGGATCGGCCCGTAAAGCTTTCTTT. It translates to CSVEGSARKAFF.

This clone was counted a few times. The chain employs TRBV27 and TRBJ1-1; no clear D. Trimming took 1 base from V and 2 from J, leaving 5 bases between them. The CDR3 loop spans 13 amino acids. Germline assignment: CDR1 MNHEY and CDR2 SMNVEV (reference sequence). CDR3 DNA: TGTGCCAGCAGTTTATATGGTAACACTGAAGCTTTCTTT. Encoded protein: CASSLYGNTEAFF.

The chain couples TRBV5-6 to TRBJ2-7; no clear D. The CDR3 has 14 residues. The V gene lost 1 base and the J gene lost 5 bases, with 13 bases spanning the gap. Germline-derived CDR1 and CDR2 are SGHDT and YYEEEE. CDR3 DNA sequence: TGTGCCAGCAGCTTGCGACGCTTAGTCCACGAGCAGTACTTC. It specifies CASSLRRLVHEQYF.

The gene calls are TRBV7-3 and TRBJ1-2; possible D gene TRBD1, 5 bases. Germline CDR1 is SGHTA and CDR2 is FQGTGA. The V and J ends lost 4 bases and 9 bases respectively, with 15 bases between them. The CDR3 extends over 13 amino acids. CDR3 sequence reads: CASSSGGGVSYTF. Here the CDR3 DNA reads TGTGCCAGCAGCTCCGGTGGGGGGGTTAGCTACACCTTC. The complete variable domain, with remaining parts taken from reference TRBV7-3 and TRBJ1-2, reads GAGVSQTPSNKVTEKGKYVELRCDPISGHTALYWYRQSLGQGPEFLIYFQGTGAADDSGLPNDRFFAVRPEGSVSTLKIQRTERGDSAVYLCASSSGGGVSYTFGSGTRLTVV.

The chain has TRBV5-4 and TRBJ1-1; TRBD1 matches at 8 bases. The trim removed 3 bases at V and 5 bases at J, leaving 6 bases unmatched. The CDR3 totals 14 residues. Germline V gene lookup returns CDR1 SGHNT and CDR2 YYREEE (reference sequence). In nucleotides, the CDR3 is TGTGCCAGCAGCTCGGACAGGGCAAGTACTGAAGCTTTCTTT. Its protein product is CASSSDRASTEAFF.

CDR3 region: CASSLPRIKGDNEQFF. The DNA for the CDR3 is TGTGCCAGCAGCTTACCGAGGATAAAGGGGGACAATGAGCAGTTCTTC. The chain employs TRBV11-2 and TRBJ2-1; a possible D gene is TRBD1 (6 bases). V was trimmed by 2 bases and J by 5 bases, leaving 16 bases between them. The CDR3 is made up of 16 amino acids. Germline CDR1 SGHAT, CDR2 FQNNGV.

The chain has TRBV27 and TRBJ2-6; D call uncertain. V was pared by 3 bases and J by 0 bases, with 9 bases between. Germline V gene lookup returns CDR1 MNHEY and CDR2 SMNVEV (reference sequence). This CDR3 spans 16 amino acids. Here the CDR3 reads CASSLDGSSGANVLTF. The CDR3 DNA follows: TGTGCCAGCAGTTTGGACGGAAGCTCTGGGGCCAACGTCCTGACTTTC.

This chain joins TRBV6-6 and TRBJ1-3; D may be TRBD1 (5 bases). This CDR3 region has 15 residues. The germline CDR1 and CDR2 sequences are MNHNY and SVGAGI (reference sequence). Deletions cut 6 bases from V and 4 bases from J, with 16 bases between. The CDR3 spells CASSPGGGIGNTIYF. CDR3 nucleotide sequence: TGTGCCAGCAGCCCCGGGGGGGGTATCGGAAACACCATATATTTT.

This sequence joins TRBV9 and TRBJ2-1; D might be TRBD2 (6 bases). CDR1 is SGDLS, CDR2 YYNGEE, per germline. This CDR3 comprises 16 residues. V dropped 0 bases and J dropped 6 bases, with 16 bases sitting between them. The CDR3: CASSVGIAEGGNEQFF. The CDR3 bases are TGTGCCAGCAGCGTAGGTATAGCGGAGGGTGGCAATGAGCAGTTCTTC.

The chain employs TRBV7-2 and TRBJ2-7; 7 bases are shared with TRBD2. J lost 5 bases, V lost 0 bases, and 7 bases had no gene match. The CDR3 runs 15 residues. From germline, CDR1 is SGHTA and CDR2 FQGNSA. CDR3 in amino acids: CASSLARGREDEQYF. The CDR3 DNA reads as TGTGCCAGCAGCTTAGCTAGAGGTCGGGAGGACGAGCAGTACTTC.

The CDR3 protein is CASSPRVSSGNTIYF. Here the CDR3 DNA reads TGTGCCAGCAGTCCCAGGGTAAGCTCTGGAAACACCATATATTTT. The gene calls are TRBV28 and TRBJ1-3; TRBD1 is a possible D gene (5 bases). Germline-derived CDR1 and CDR2 are MDHEN and SYDVKM. The CDR3 consists of 15 residues. V lost 5 bases, J lost 0 bases, and 11 bases lay in between.

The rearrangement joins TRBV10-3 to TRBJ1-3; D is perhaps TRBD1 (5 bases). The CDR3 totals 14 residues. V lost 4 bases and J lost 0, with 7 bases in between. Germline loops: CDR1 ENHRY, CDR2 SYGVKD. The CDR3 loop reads CAISAGSSGNTIYF. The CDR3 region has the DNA TGTGCCATCAGTGCAGGGTCCTCTGGAAACACCATATATTTT.

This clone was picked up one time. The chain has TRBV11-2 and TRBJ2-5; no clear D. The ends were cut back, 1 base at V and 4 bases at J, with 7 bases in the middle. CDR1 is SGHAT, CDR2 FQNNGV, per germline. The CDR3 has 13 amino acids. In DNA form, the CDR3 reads TGTGCCAGCAGCTTAGTAATTACAGAGACCCAGTACTTC. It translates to CASSLVITETQYF. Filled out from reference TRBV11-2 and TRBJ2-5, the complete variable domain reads EAGVAQSPRYKIIEKRQSVAFWCNPISGHATLYWYQQILGQGPKLLIQFQNNGVVDDSQLPKDRFSAERLKGVDSTLKIQPAKLEDSAVYLCASSLVITETQYFGPGTRLLVL.

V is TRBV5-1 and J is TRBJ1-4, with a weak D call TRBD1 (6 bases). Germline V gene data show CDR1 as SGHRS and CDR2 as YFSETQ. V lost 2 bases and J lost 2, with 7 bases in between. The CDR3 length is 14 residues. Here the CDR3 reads CASSFGGTNEKLFF. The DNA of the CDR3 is TGCGCCAGCAGCTTTGGGGGCACTAATGAAAAACTGTTTTTT.

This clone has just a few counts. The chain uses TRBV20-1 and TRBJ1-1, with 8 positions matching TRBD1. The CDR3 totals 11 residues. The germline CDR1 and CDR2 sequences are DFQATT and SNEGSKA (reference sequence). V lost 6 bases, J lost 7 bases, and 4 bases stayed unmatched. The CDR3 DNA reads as TGCAGTGCCAACAGGGGGGATGAAGCTTTCTTT. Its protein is CSANRGDEAFF.

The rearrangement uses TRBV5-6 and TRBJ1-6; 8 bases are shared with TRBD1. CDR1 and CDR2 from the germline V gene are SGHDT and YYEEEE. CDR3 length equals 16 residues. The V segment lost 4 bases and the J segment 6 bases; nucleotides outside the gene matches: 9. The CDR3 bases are TGTGCCAGCAGCCCTGGACAGGGTGGACCTAATTCACCCCTCCACTTT. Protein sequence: CASSPGQGGPNSPLHF. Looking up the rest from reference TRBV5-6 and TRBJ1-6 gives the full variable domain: DAGVTQSPTHLIKTRGQQVTLRCSPKSGHDTVSWYQQALGQGPQFIFQYYEEEERQRGNFPDRFSGHQFPNYSSELNVNALLLGDSALYLCASSPGQGGPNSPLHFGNGTRLTVT.

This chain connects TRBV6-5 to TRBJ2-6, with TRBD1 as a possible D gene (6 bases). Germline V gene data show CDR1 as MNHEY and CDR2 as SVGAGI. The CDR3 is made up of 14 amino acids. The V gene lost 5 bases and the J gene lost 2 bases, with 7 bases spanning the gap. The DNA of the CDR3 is TGTGCCAGCAGTACAGGGACTGGGGCCAACGTCCTGACTTTC. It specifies CASSTGTGANVLTF.

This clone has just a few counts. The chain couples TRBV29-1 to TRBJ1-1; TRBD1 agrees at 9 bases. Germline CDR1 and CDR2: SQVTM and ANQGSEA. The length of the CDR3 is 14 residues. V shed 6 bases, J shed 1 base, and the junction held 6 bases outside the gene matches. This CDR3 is CSVDRGYRNTEAFF. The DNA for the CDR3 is TGCAGCGTGGACAGGGGATACAGGAACACTGAAGCTTTCTTT.

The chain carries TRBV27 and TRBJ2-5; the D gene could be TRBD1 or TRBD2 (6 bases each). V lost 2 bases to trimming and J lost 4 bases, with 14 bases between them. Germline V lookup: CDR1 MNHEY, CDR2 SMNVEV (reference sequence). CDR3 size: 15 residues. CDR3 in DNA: TGTGCCAGCAGTTTAGACTGGGGGGCAACAGAGACCCAGTACTTC. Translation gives CASSLDWGATETQYF.

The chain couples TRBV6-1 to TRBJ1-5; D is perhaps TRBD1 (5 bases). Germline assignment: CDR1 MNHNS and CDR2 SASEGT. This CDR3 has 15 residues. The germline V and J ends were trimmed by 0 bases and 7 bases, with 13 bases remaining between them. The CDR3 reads CASSEADTWDQPQHF. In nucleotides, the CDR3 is TGTGCCAGCAGTGAAGCGGACACCTGGGACCAGCCCCAGCATTTT.